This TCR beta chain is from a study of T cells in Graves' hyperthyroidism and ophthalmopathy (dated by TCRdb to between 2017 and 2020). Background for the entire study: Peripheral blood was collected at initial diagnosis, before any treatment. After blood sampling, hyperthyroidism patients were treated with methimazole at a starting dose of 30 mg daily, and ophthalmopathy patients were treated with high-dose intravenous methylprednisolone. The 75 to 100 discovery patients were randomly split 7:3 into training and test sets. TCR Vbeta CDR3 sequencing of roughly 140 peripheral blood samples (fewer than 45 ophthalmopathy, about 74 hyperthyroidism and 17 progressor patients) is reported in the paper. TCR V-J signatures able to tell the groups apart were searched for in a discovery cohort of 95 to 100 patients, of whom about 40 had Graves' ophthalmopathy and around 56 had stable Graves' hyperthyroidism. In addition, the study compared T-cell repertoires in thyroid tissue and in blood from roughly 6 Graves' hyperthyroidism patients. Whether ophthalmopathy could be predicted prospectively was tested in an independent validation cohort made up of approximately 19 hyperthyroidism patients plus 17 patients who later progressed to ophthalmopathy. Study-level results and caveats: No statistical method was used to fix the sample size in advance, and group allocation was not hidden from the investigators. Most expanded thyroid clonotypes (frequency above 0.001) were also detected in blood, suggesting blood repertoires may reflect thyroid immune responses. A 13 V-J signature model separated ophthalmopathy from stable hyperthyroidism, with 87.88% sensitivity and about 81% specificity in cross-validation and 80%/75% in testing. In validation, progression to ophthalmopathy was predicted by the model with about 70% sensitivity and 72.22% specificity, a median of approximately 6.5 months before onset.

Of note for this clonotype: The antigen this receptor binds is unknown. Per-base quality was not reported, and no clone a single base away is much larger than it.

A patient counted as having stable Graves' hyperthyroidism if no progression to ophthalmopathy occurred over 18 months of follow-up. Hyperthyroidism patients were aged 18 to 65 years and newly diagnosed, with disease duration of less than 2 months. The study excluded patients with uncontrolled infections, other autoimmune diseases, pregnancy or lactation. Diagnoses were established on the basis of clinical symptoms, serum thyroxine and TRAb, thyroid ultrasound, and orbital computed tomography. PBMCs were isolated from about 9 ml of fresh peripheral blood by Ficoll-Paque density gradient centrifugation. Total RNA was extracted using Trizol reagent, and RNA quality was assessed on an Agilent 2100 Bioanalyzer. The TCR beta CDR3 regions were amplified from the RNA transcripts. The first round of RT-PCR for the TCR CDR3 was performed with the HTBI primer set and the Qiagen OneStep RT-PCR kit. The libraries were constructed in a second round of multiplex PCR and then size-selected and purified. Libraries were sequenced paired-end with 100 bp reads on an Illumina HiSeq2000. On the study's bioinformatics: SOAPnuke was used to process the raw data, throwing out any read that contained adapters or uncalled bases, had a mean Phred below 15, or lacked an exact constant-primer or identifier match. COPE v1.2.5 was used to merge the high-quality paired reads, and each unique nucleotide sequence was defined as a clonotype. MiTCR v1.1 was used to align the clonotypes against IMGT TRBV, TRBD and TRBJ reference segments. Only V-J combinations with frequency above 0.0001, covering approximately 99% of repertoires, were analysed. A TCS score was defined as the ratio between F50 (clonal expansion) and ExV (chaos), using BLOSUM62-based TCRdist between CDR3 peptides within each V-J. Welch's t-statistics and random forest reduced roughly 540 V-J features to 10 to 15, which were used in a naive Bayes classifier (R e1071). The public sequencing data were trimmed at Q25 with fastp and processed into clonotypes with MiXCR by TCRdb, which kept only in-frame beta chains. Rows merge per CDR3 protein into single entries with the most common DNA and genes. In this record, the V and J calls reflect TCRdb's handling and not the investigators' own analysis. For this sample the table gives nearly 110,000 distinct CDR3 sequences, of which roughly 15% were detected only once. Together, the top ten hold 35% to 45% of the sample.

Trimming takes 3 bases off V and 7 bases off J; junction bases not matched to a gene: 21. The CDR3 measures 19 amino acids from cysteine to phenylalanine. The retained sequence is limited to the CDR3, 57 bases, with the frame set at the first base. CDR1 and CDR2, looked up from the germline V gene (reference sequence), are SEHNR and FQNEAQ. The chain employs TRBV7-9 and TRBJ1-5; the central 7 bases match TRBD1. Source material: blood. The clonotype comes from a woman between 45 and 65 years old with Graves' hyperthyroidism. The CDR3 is CASSFEEAPGGLPRQPQHF. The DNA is TGTGCCAGCAGCTTTGAGGAAGCCCCAGGGGGACTACCTCGGCAGCCCCAGCATTTT.